This TCR beta chain originates from a study of blood T cell repertoires in COVID-19. Clinical history as reported by participants underpinned cohort assignment. Trimming removed 2 bases from V and 6 bases from J, with 17 bases in between. CDR3 length: 15 amino acids. CDR1 GTSNPN and CDR2 SVGIG come from the germline V gene (reference sequence). In the source study's methods: Counts of nucleated cells, estimated from reference gene primer amplification, were obtained. Assay: immunoSEQ multiplex PCR; the TCRdb copy retains only in-frame clones and omits some. V and J calls and clone size are copied from that table; D and trimming were computed from the DNA. Of more than 250,000 clones in the sample, nearly 90% were seen once.

The TCR was taken from a woman between 25 and 40 years old who had recovered from COVID-19. The gene calls are TRBV30 and TRBJ1-3, with a weak D call TRBD1 (6 bases). What was sequenced was PBMCs or T cells enriched from blood (not recorded which). CDR3 residues: CAWSLSGTIENTIYF. The CDR3 region has the DNA TGTGCCTGGAGTCTAAGCGGGACAATCGAAAACACCATATATTTT.